The 32 T cell receptor beta chains below come from one sample, sequenced in a study of T cells in Graves' hyperthyroidism and ophthalmopathy. It was RNA transcripts that yielded the amplified TCR beta CDR3 regions. A set of HTBI primers served as the primers for a first-round RT-PCR of the TCR CDR3. TCRdb used MiXCR to reprocess the multiplex PCR reads, holding one entry per CDR3 protein. The repertoire holds fewer than 300,000 distinct CDR3 sequences, with about 25% as singletons. Sequencing was performed on blood. Every receptor here comes from a man in his forties with Graves' hyperthyroidism that later progressed to Graves' ophthalmopathy.

In its sample, this clonotype was seen many times. The CDR3 sequence: CSVREGGANVLTF. CDR3 sequence (DNA): TGCAGCGTCCGGGAGGGGGGGGCCAACGTCCTGACTTTC. V usage is TRBV29-1 and J usage is TRBJ2-6; 8 bases fit TRBD2. This CDR3 comprises 13 residues. Germline lookup yields CDR1 SQVTM and CDR2 ANQGSEA. V lost 6 bases and J lost 4; bases outside the gene matches: 2. Variable domain in full (rest from reference TRBV29-1 and TRBJ2-6): SAVISQKPSRDICQRGTSLTIQCQVDSQVTMMFWYRQQPGQSLTLIATANQGSEATYESGFVIDKFPISRPNLTFSTLTVSNMSPEDSSIYLCSVREGGANVLTFGAGSRLTVL.

This clonotype came up a few times. A read error may produce the germline difference seen at one junction end. This sequence joins TRBV3-1 and TRBJ1-1; D is perhaps TRBD1 (5 bases). Germline-derived CDR1 and CDR2 are LGHDT and YNNKEL (reference sequence). CDR3 length equals 14 residues. CDR3 region: CVSRPAGRSTEAFF. The CDR3 DNA sequence: TGTGTCAGCAGGCCTGCAGGGCGGTCCACTGAAGCTTTCTTT.

The chain couples TRBV12-3 or TRBV12-4 to TRBJ1-5, with TRBD1 as a possible D gene (6 bases). V was cut by 8 bases and J by 0 bases, with 14 bases left in between. The CDR3 has 15 residues. The CDR3 region has the DNA TGTGCCAGCGGGAAACAGGGTTATAGCAATCAGCCCCAGCATTTT. Protein product: CASGKQGYSNQPQHF.

In its sample, this clonotype was seen many times. The J gene is TRBJ2-3, the V gene TRBV12-3 or TRBV12-4; D is unclear. This CDR3 is built from 12 residues. The V end was cut by 5 bases, the J end by 5 bases, with 8 bases between. In DNA form, the CDR3 reads TGTGCCAGCAGTCTCACGATAGATACGCAGTATTTT. This gives the protein CASSLTIDTQYF.

This chain uses TRBV7-9 with TRBJ2-5; 9 bases are shared with TRBD2. Germline assignment: CDR1 SEHNR and CDR2 FQNEAQ (reference sequence). This CDR3 is 15 amino acids long. Unmatched junction bases numbered 8, after V lost 4 bases and J lost 5 bases. CDR3 amino acids: CASSWLSGRVETQYF. The CDR3 bases are TGTGCCAGCAGCTGGCTTAGCGGGAGAGTGGAGACCCAGTACTTC. Based on the CDR3 plus reference TRBV7-9 and TRBJ2-5, the full variable domain is DTGVSQNPRHKITKRGQNVTFRCDPISEHNRLYWYRQTLGQGPEFLTYFQNEAQLEKSRLLSDRFSAERPKGSFSTLEIQRTEQGDSAMYLCASSWLSGRVETQYFGPGTRLLVL.

There are a few counts of this clonotype. The chain joins TRBV24-1 to TRBJ2-5; TRBD1 matches 9 bases. Trimming took 2 bases from V and 3 from J; bases not matched to a gene: 6. The germline gives CDR1 KGHDR, CDR2 SFDVKD. There are 16 residues in the CDR3. CDR3 nucleotides: TGTGCCACCAGTGATTATAACAGGGGGCGCAAAGAGACCCAGTACTTC. Translation gives CATSDYNRGRKETQYF.

On this clonotype: Since a much larger clone is just one base distant, this may be a read error. The chain uses TRBV4-2 and TRBJ2-7; TRBD2 might be the D (6 bases). The CDR3 totals 14 residues. Per the germline V gene, CDR1 is LGHNA and CDR2 is YNFKEQ. The CDR3 sequence is CVSSHTEGYYEQYF. Written as DNA, the CDR3 is TGTGTCAGCAGCCATACGGAGGGGTACTACGAGCAGTACTTC.

Ten or more counts support this clonotype. The chain couples TRBV28 to TRBJ1-5; perhaps TRBD1 as D (5 bases). Trimming left V 6 bases short and J 0 bases short, with 15 bases between. CDR1 and CDR2 (germline): MDHEN, SYDVKM. This CDR3 comprises 16 residues. CDR3 in amino acids: CASRGGRAYSNQPQHF. DNA for the CDR3: TGTGCCAGCAGGGGCGGCAGGGCTTATAGCAATCAGCCCCAGCATTTT.

There are many counts of this clonotype. The chain combines TRBV28 with TRBJ2-2, with no clear D. With 4 bases removed from V and 0 bases from J, the gap between germline ends came to 3 bases. In germline, CDR1 is MDHEN, CDR2 SYDVKM. The CDR3 has 13 amino acids. The CDR3 is CASSWANTGELFF. CDR3 bases: TGTGCCAGCAGTTGGGCGAACACCGGGGAGCTGTTTTTT.

The rearrangement uses TRBV12-3 or TRBV12-4 and TRBJ2-5; D is uncertain. CDR3 length: 17 residues. The V gene lost 3 bases and the J gene lost 2 bases, with 19 bases spanning the gap. CDR3 DNA: TGTGCCAGCAGTTTCGGAGCAGGACGCCCGGGTCAAGAGACCCAGTACTTC. Translation gives CASSFGAGRPGQETQYF.

This clonotype was seen ten or more times. The chain has TRBV18 and TRBJ2-7; 8 nucleotides align to TRBD2. The trim removed 5 bases at V and 2 bases at J, leaving 8 bases unmatched. In germline, CDR1 is KGHSH, CDR2 LQKENI. The CDR3 has 15 residues. The CDR3 loop reads CASSSTSGKTYEQYF. The CDR3 DNA reads TGTGCCAGCTCATCTACTAGCGGCAAAACCTACGAGCAGTACTTC. The full variable domain, in which reference TRBV18 and TRBJ2-7 provide the parts outside the CDR3, is NAGVMQNPRHLVRRRGQEARLRCSPMKGHSHVYWYRQLPEEGLKFMVYLQKENIIDESGMPKERFSAEFPKEGPSILRIQQVVRGDSAAYFCASSSTSGKTYEQYFGPGTRLTVT.

This clonotype was observed many times. This chain connects TRBV30 to TRBJ2-2; 11 bases agree with TRBD2. Losses at the gene ends were 5 bases for V and 4 bases for J; bases not matched to a gene: 3. There are 14 residues in the CDR3. Germline V CDR1 and CDR2: GTSNPN, SVGIG (reference sequence). CDR3 sequence: CAWQLAGGTGELFF. CDR3 DNA: TGTGCCTGGCAGCTAGCGGGAGGCACCGGGGAGCTGTTTTTT.

At least ten counts were recorded for this clonotype. The chain combines TRBV28 with TRBJ2-5, with D unresolved. There are 15 residues in the CDR3. Germline values: CDR1 MDHEN, CDR2 SYDVKM. Trimming stripped 8 bases from V and 2 bases from J, with 18 bases between. For the CDR3, the DNA is TGTGCCAGCCGGAGCCCGTCTACGTTACAAGAGACCCAGTACTTC. It codes for CASRSPSTLQETQYF.

This clonotype was found many times. J is TRBJ1-1 and V is TRBV28; D unclear. Germline CDR1 and CDR2: MDHEN and SYDVKM. The CDR3 is made up of 15 amino acids. Trimming removed 3 bases at V and 0 bases at J, with 11 bases between. The CDR3 region is CASSFIAGMNTEAFF. CDR3 in DNA: TGTGCCAGCAGTTTTATAGCGGGTATGAACACTGAAGCTTTCTTT.

The sample holds many counts of this clonotype. The CDR3 here is CASSRGDPMAGNTIYF. CDR3 in DNA: TGTGCCAGCAGTCGGGGGGACCCGATGGCCGGAAACACCATATATTTT. J is TRBJ1-3 and V is TRBV5-5; D may be TRBD1 (5 bases). Germline CDR1 SGHKS, CDR2 YYEKEE (reference sequence). V lost 5 bases, J lost 4 bases, and 19 bases lay in between. The CDR3 runs to 16 residues.

The chain is built from TRBV7-2 and TRBJ2-7; perhaps D is TRBD1 or TRBD2 (5 bases each). Trimming shortened V by 0 bases and J by 3 bases, and 12 bases separated the two germline ends. The CDR3 consists of 15 residues. Germline values: CDR1 SGHTA, CDR2 FQGNSA. CDR3 nucleotide sequence: TGTGCCAGCAGCTTAGCGCCGGGGCTAGTCTACGAGCAGTACTTC. This codes for CASSLAPGLVYEQYF.

In this sample, this clonotype turned up once. The CDR3 DNA sequence: TGCGCCAGCAGCCTTACTCCCGGGACCCTGGCTGGAAACACCATATATTTT. It yields the protein CASSLTPGTLAGNTIYF. V is TRBV5-1 and J is TRBJ1-3, with D maybe TRBD1 (5 bases). The CDR3 contains 17 residues. Trimming pared 4 bases from V and 2 bases from J, leaving 19 bases between. Germline CDR1 and CDR2: SGHRS and YFSETQ.

This clonotype was recorded at least ten times. This chain connects TRBV11-3 to TRBJ2-3; no reliable D call. The germline V and J ends were trimmed by 1 base and 0 bases, with 2 bases remaining between them. The CDR3 totals 13 residues. Germline V gene lookup returns CDR1 SGHNT and CDR2 YENEEA. CDR3 amino acids: CASSLGSTDTQYF. Here the CDR3 DNA reads TGTGCCAGCAGCTTAGGGAGCACAGATACGCAGTATTTT.

The sample holds many counts of this clonotype. This chain connects TRBV4-1 to TRBJ2-2, with 7 bases that match TRBD2. The V gene's germline CDR1 is MGHRA and CDR2 YSYEKL. The J segment lost 2 bases and the V segment lost 2 bases, leaving 5 bases of the junction unmatched. The CDR3 contains 16 residues. CDR3 bases: TGCGCCAGCAGCCAAACCAGCGGGATAAACACCGGGGAGCTGTTTTTT. Residues: CASSQTSGINTGELFF.

In this sample, this clonotype turned up many times. The chain uses TRBV28 and TRBJ2-7; the match to TRBD1 covers 9 bases. The junction had 4 bases not matched to a gene; V was cut back by 11 bases and J by 2 bases. The CDR3 sequence is 12 residues long. CDR1 and CDR2 (germline): MDHEN, SYDVKM. CDR3 bases: TGTGCCGCACAGGGGGCAACCTACGAGCAGTACTTC. Translated: CAAQGATYEQYF.

This clonotype came up many times. The J gene is TRBJ2-6, the V gene TRBV24-1; 8 bases are a match to TRBD1. The CDR3 is 16 residues long. In germline, CDR1 is KGHDR, CDR2 SFDVKD. The ends lost 9 bases at V and 2 bases at J; junction bases unmatched: 8. This CDR3 is CATRPGQEAGANVLTF. In DNA form, the CDR3 reads TGTGCCACCCGTCCGGGACAGGAAGCTGGGGCCAACGTCCTGACTTTC.

This clonotype was counted many times. The chain carries TRBV6-2 or TRBV6-3 and TRBJ2-4, with 11 bases matching TRBD2. CDR1 and CDR2 from the germline V gene are MNHEY and SVGEGT. With 5 bases clipped from V and 0 bases from J, the junction kept 9 bases outside the gene matches. This CDR3 region has 18 residues. The CDR3 is CASSRGLAGLLAKNIQYF. The CDR3 DNA is TGTGCCAGCAGTAGAGGACTAGCGGGCTTGCTAGCCAAAAACATTCAGTACTTC.

In its sample, this clonotype was seen many times. This chain links TRBV7-9 with TRBJ2-7; a possible D gene is TRBD1 (6 bases). CDR3 length: 15 residues. V was cut by 4 bases and J by 0 bases, with 13 bases left in between. CDR1 is SEHNR, CDR2 FQNEAQ, per germline (reference sequence). CDR3 sequence (DNA): TGTGCCAGCAGCTCCGGGCAGGGGAGCTCCTACGAGCAGTACTTC. Translating gives CASSSGQGSSYEQYF.

This clonotype appeared many times. V and J are TRBV6-1 and TRBJ2-7, with unresolved D. Per the germline V gene, CDR1 is MNHNS and CDR2 is SASEGT. The length of the CDR3 is 12 residues. V gave up 4 bases and J gave up 5 bases, with 9 bases separating them. CDR3 coding DNA: TGTGCCAGCAGTGCATCGCAGCACGAGCAGTACTTC. Its protein is CASSASQHEQYF.

This clonotype was seen repeatedly, ten times or more. The V call is TRBV12-3 or TRBV12-4, the J call TRBJ1-5; the match to TRBD1 covers 10 bases. V shed 5 bases and J 10 bases; nucleotides not matched to a gene: 5. This CDR3 region has 13 residues. The CDR3, as DNA: TGTGCCAGCAGTCCGGGACAGGGGATACCCCAGCATTTT. It is translated as CASSPGQGIPQHF.

The genes are TRBV6-2 or TRBV6-3 and TRBJ1-5; TRBD1 agrees at 7 bases. Per germline, CDR1 MNHEY and CDR2 SVGEGT. J lost 6 bases, V lost 6 bases, and 8 bases had no gene match. The CDR3 is 14 amino acids. CDR3 sequence: CASRPQGTFQPQHF. Here the CDR3 DNA reads TGTGCCAGCAGGCCACAGGGGACTTTTCAGCCCCAGCATTTT.

The chain carries TRBV11-2 and TRBJ2-2; 14 nucleotides agree with TRBD2. V lost 5 bases to trimming and J lost 4 bases; unmatched junction nucleotides: 6. Germline lookup yields CDR1 SGHAT and CDR2 FQNNGV. The CDR3 totals 17 residues. CDR3 nucleotides: TGTGCCAGCAGCCGGACTAGCGGGAGGATCGTCACCGGGGAGCTGTTTTTT. Protein sequence: CASSRTSGRIVTGELFF.

Ten or more counts support this clonotype. J is TRBJ2-5 and V is TRBV6-5, with D possibly TRBD1 on 5 matching bases. V lost 5 bases to trimming and J lost 2 bases, with 15 bases between them. CDR3 length: 15 residues. Germline values: CDR1 MNHEY, CDR2 SVGAGI. CDR3 nucleotide sequence: TGTGCCAGCAGTCTAAGGGGTCAGGGACAAGAGACCCAGTACTTC. Protein sequence: CASSLRGQGQETQYF.

This clonotype was seen repeatedly, ten times or more. This chain connects TRBV27 to TRBJ1-1; D remains unclear. CDR1 is MNHEY, CDR2 SMNVEV, per germline (reference sequence). Trimming took off 0 bases at V and 4 bases at J, with 15 bases between the two ends. The CDR3 contains 16 residues. This chain's CDR3 is CASSLSVGRESTEAFF. As DNA, the CDR3 is TGTGCCAGCAGTTTATCCGTGGGGAGGGAAAGCACTGAAGCTTTCTTT.

In this sample, this clonotype turned up a few times. The chain combines TRBV30 with TRBJ1-5; D might be TRBD1 (5 bases). V was cut by 1 base and J by 0 bases, with 7 bases left in between. Germline V CDR1 and CDR2: GTSNPN, SVGIG (reference sequence). The CDR3 runs 14 residues. DNA for the CDR3: TGTGCCTGGAGTGACAGGTTTAGCAATCAGCCCCAGCATTTT. It yields the protein CAWSDRFSNQPQHF.

This clonotype has a count of ten or more. The V gene is TRBV20-1, the J gene TRBJ2-4; 7 positions agree with TRBD2. Looked up from germline, CDR1 is DFQATT and CDR2 is SNEGSKA (reference sequence). With 6 bases clipped from V and 2 bases from J, the junction kept 10 bases outside the gene matches. The CDR3 spans 15 residues. The CDR3 region is CSAPDGGSSKNIQYF. DNA of the CDR3: TGCAGTGCCCCCGACGGCGGGAGTTCCAAAAACATTCAGTACTTC.

In its sample, this clonotype was seen a few times. V usage is TRBV30 and J usage is TRBJ2-1; tentatively, D is TRBD1 (5 bases). The CDR3 consists of 15 residues. The V end was cut by 4 bases, the J end by 0 bases, with 13 bases between. CDR1 is GTSNPN and CDR2 is SVGIG in the germline V gene (reference sequence). The CDR3 sequence is CAWNPGPGSYNEQFF. CDR3 bases: TGTGCCTGGAATCCAGGGCCAGGCTCCTACAATGAGCAGTTCTTC.